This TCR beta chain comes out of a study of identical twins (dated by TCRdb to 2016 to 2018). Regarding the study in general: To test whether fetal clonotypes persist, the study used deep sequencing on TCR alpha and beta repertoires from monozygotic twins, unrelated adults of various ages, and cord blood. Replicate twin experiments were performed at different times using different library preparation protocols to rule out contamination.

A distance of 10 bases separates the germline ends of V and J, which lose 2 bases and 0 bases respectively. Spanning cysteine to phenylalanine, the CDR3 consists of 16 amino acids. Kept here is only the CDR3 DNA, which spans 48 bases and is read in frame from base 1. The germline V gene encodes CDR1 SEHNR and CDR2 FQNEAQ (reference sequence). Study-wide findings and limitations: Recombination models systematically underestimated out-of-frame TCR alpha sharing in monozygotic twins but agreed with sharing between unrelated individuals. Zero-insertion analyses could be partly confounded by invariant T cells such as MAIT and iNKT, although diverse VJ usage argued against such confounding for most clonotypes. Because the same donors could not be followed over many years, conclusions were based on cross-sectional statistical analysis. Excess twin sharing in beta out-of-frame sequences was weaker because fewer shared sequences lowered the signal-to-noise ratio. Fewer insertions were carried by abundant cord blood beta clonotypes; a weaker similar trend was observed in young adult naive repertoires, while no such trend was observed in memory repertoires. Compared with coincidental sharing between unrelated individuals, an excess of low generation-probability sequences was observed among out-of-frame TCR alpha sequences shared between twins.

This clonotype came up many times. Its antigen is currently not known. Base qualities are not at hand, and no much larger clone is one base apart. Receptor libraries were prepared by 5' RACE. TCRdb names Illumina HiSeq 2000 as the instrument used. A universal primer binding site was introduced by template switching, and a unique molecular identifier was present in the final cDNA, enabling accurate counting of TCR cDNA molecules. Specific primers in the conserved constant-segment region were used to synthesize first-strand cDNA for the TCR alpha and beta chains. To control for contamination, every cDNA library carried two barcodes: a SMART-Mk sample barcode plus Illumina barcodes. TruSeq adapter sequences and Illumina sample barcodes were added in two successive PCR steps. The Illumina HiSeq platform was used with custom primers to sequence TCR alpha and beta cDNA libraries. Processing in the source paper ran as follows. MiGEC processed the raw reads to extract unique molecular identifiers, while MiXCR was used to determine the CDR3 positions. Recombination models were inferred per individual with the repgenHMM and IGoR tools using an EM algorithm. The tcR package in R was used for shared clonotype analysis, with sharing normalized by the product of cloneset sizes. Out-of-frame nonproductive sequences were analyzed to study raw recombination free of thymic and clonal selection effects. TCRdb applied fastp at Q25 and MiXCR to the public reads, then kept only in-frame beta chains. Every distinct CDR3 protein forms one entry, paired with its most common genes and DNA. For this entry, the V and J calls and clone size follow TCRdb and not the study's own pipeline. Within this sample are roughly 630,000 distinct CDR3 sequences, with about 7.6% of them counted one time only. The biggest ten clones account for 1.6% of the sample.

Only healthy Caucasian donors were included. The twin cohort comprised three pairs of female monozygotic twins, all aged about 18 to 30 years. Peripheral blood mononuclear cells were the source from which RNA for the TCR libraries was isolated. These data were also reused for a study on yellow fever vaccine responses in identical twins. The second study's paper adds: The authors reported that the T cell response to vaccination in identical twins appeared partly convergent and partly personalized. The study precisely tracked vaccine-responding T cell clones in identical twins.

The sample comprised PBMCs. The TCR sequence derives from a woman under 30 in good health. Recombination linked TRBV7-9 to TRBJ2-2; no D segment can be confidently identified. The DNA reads TGTGCCAGCAGCTTAATTTGGCAGTCGAACACCGGGGAGCTGTTTTTT. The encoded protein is CASSLIWQSNTGELFF. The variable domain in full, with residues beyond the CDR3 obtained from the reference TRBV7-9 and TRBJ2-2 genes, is DTGVSQNPRHKITKRGQNVTFRCDPISEHNRLYWYRQTLGQGPEFLTYFQNEAQLEKSRLLSDRFSAERPKGSFSTLEIQRTEQGDSAMYLCASSLIWQSNTGELFFGEGSRLTVL.